The T cell receptor (beta chain) under discussion was sequenced for a study of cytomegalovirus exposure and HLA in healthy donors (dated by TCRdb to 2017 to 2019). Context from the whole study: An earlier analysis of approximately 640 of the donors reported 250 to 300 Gb of sequence data and around 120 million unique TCR beta sequences from 150 million to 200 million T cells. An early release covering approximately 600 HLA-typed donors comprised approximately 300 gigabases of sequencing data and tens of millions of unique TCR sequences. Of the approximately 400 genotyped donors, 65% to 90% fell in the genetic ancestry cluster associated with self-reported Caucasian donors. The aim of the study was to test whether cataloging public T cell receptors could identify signatures of past pathogen exposure. The study used immunosequencing to profile the T cell repertoires of hundreds of subjects and linked those repertoires to cytomegalovirus serostatus. In addition to the first cohort of hundreds of subjects, a separate validation cohort of 120 different subjects was used. The study combined high-throughput TCR immunosequencing, statistical association of individual TCRs with disease status, and machine learning to predict cytomegalovirus infection status. A later analysis re-analyzed previously published TCR beta repertoires from 666 donors and added high-resolution HLA genotyping to study TCR occurrence patterns. Rather than drawing on any new phenotypic data, the later analysis identified candidate immune exposures from TCR beta sequences and the way those sequences occurred across donors. An earlier analysis of 587 of the donors used high-throughput TCR beta sequencing to judge whether each TCR beta V gene segment behaved as functional or pseudogenic. Donor age, sex, ethnicity and CMV serostatus were compiled alongside the repertoire data. In a later genetic analysis, genome-wide SNP genotypes for about three fifths of the roughly 670 donors were used, and that subset was treated as a discovery cohort. All discovery cohort repertoires had been generated using a single sequencing platform. Class I and class II HLA loci were covered by the typing at four-digit resolution. Typing coverage differed by locus: A, B, C, DRB1 and DQB1 were typed in about 629-630 donors, DQA1 in around 500, DPA1 in roughly 590, and DPB1 in 450 to 480. Several DR-DQ haplotypes were handled as single units for association and clustering because linkage in the cohort was strong. Among approximately 370 genotyped donors of the cohort, an average of around 240,000 unique TCR beta nucleotide sequences was sequenced per donor, of which about 18% were non-productive.

The trim is 4 bases for V and 11 bases for J, with a gap of 21 bases between the germline ends. CDR1 and CDR2, per the germline V gene (reference sequence), are LNHDA and SQIVND. The CDR3 spans 15 residues, from the cysteine through the phenylalanine. Only the CDR3 DNA is retained, 45 bases long and in frame from the first base. Regarding this clone: There is no known antigen for this receptor. Per-base quality was not reported, and no clone a single base away is much larger than it.

Libraries were prepared through the immunoSEQ multiplex PCR assay. For the multiplex PCR, a mixture combining 60 forward primers for TCR Vbeta segments and 13 reverse primers for TCR Jbeta segments was used. A multiplex PCR assay on genomic DNA amplified the CDR3 region of rearranged TCR beta genes. Amplified TCR beta libraries were sequenced as 87-base-pair reads on the Illumina HiSeq System. The authors' pipeline ran thus. Across the roughly 670 repertoires, a later analysis counted 78 million or so unique TCR beta chains, roughly 11 million of which were shared by at least two donors. Raw reads were error-corrected and collapsed into unique sequences with a nearest-neighbor algorithm that merged closely related sequences to remove PCR and sequencing errors. Alignment of CDR3 sequences to IMGT reference sequences was used to assign V, D and J gene segments. For a sequence to be retained, at least a six-nucleotide match to both a V gene segment and a J gene segment was required. Rearrangements were classified as productive when the CDR3 lacked stop codons and remained in frame with V and J, and all other rearrangements were classified as non-productive. CDR3 was defined according to IMGT convention as the region running from the second conserved V-encoded cysteine to the conserved J-encoded phenylalanine. In an earlier analysis of approximately 590 of the donors, sequences lacking an unambiguous match to a single V gene segment were excluded. In an earlier analysis of some 590 of the donors, a V segment was called functional when productive rearrangements were above 56.7%, and segregating when the standard deviation between donors exceeded 5%. A statistical classification framework was developed to diagnose cytomegalovirus status using the catalog of TCR beta chain sequences. In a later analysis, TCR nucleotide sequences were compared against IMGT/GENE-DB human TR gene sequences so that V and J genes could be assigned. The TCRdist pipeline was used in a later analysis to assign CDR3 sequences and most-parsimonious VDJ recombination scenarios. In a later analysis, each TCR beta chain was defined by its CDR3 amino acid sequence together with its V-gene family, and reads without a unique V-gene family were excluded. As a way to deal with suspected cross-contamination and a sequencing artifact, a later analysis dropped 640 or so nucleotide sequences that were highly shared and had low generation probability. In a later analysis, a clonal expansion index for each public chain was calculated from normalized within-repertoire ranks of inferred template counts. Generation probabilities in a later analysis came from a VDJ recombination model fitted to out-of-frame rearrangements, and those results were checked against IGoR. In a later analysis, hypergeometric tests were used to score TCR-TCR, TCR-HLA and TCR-CMV co-occurrence, with a repertoire-size bias correction applied to TCR pairs. False discovery rates were estimated in a later analysis by permuting HLA or CMV assignments 20 times. In a later analysis, co-occurring TCRs were grouped using DBSCAN, and TCRdist sequence similarity was added for clustering within HLA-allele-positive subsets. Repertoires with fewer than 30,000 or more than 120,000 public chains, plus five repertoires with anomalous nucleotide sharing, were excluded from co-occurrence clustering. In TCRdb, the immuneACCESS table is reduced to in-frame sequences with V and J assigned. These tables do not hold every clone; where another copy was compared, an unresolved V gene accounts for under half, and the others remain unexplained. V, J and clone size were drawn from that table, and D and trimming were deduced from the DNA. This sample is represented by roughly 93,000 clones; around three quarters of them were singletons. The biggest ten clones account for approximately 0.56% of the sample.

Results the study describes overall, beyond this receptor: A later analysis found that most CMV-associated TCR beta chains appeared HLA-restricted, with HLA associations seemingly driven largely by CMV exposure. Presence/absence analyses assumed roughly uniform sequencing depth across donors, an assumption that may not hold. Some IMGT-functional V segments, including TRBV6-2 and TRBV6-3, could not be distinguished by the 87-base-pair reads and were therefore excluded. A cluster of highly shared sequence variants was judged likely to represent a technical artifact of the sequencing pipeline. An association between a missense DCLRE1C variant and V-gene and J-gene trimming of TCR beta chains was found in a later genetic analysis and replicated in an independent cohort. Correlated functional status among segregating V segments might be attributable to linkage disequilibrium, but an unknown experimental factor could not be ruled out. Across donors, most TCR sequences were observed very rarely, whereas some public TCRs were present in many individuals. In a later analysis, HLA-associated TCR beta chains were found to be more clonally expanded and to have lower generation probabilities than equally common non-associated chains. A later genetic analysis reported fewer N-insertions in productive TCRs among donors in an Asian-associated ancestry cluster than the approximately 670-donor mean. The study gave a list of about 160 TCR beta chains associated with cytomegalovirus. In a later analysis, 15,000 to 20,000 TCR beta sequences were associated with specific HLA alleles at a false discovery rate of 0.05. According to the authors, the approach could potentially be generalized to other disease states and immunological phenotypes. When HLA alleles, especially DR and DQ, strongly co-occurred, TCR associations were difficult to assign to individual alleles. For the cohort, immune exposure information was limited to CMV serostatus. A further reported finding was that TCR beta sequences accurately predicted the HLA-A and HLA-B alleles for most subjects in the first cohort. The classifier was reported to diagnose cytomegalovirus status with high specificity and sensitivity in both the original cohort and the validation cohort. In an earlier analysis of around 500 of the donors, most TCR beta V segments appeared in productive rearrangements about 87% or about 30% of the time, broadly matching IMGT annotations. Several of the top co-occurrence clusters appeared to be linked to parvovirus B19, influenza, CMV and Epstein-Barr virus, according to a later analysis. HLA typing was unavailable for some donors at each locus, so association tests used only the typed subset. In vitro tests confirmed that a few of the cytomegalovirus-associated TCR beta chains recognize cytomegalovirus antigens. In this cohort, only TCR beta chains were sequenced, and detectable features were limited by the absence of alpha or paired-chain data. A later analysis found that TCR association rates varied across HLA loci, with DRB1 alleles showing the most associated TCRs and HLA-C alleles the fewest. Because counts were too low, about 18 rarely observed V segments, including chromosome 9 orphons, were left out of the earlier analysis of about 620 of the donors.

The cohort consisted of some 670 healthy bone marrow donors. All cohort members were sampled while nominally healthy, although unrecorded immune exposures were likely present. The donor was CMV seronegative and belonged to the group of several hundred seronegative cohort members. Every donor gave a peripheral blood sample, and the peripheral blood mononuclear cells from that sample were used for TCR beta sequencing. The Qiagen DNeasy Blood Extraction Kit was used to extract genomic DNA from the blood cell samples. The chain is assembled from TRBV19 and TRBJ1-5; the D gene is perhaps TRBD1, on 6 matching bases. The receptor comes from a man aged 25-45 years in good health and CMV-seronegative. The material sequenced was PBMCs. The CDR3 protein is CASSTTPGHGGSQHF. The DNA sequence reads TGTGCCAGTAGTACGACTCCGGGACACGGGGGGTCCCAGCATTTT.